This T cell receptor (beta chain) originates from a study of T cells after yellow fever vaccination. This clonotype appeared a few times. The V and J ends lost 5 bases and 8 bases respectively, with 15 bases between them. The CDR3 covers 13 residues. CDR1 is SGHVS and CDR2 is FNYEAQ in the germline V gene. Generation of TCR cDNA used 5'RACE template switching (which added a universal primer site and UMIs). A single record per CDR3 protein comes from TCRdb applying MiXCR to the 5' RACE reads. The table records approximately 510,000 distinct CDR3 sequences, 20% to 25% of them present only once. The sample in question was PBMCs, obtained approximately 20 days after the first yellow fever vaccination. The chain carries TRBV7-6 and TRBJ1-2, with D maybe TRBD1 (5 bases). This TCR derives from a man in his late teens or twenties who received the YFV17D yellow fever vaccine. CDR3 amino acids: CASSHSGGGGYTF. The CDR3 region has the DNA TGTGCCAGCAGCCATAGCGGGGGAGGAGGCTACACCTTC.